The 21 T cell receptor beta chains listed next were all sequenced from one sample in a study of shared clonotypes between healthy human individuals. Positive CCR7 selection of CD45RO-negative cells yielded the naive CD8 cells, and terminally differentiated effector memory CD45RA+ cells were excluded. Produced via immunoSEQ multiplex PCR; TCRdb's table is partial and in-frame only. The sample has 550,000 to 750,000 clones; around 95% are singletons. Specimen: naive CD8+ T cells sorted from blood. All receptors come from a woman between 25 and 40 years old in good health.

DNA for the CDR3: TGTGCCAGCAGTAAACTAGCATCCCAGAATGAGCAGTTCTTC. Protein product: CASSKLASQNEQFF. The chain links TRBV6-5 to TRBJ2-1; weak D call: TRBD2 (6 bases). Germline CDR1 MNHEY, CDR2 SVGAGI. CDR3 length: 14 amino acids. V gave up 5 bases and J gave up 7 bases, with 15 bases separating them.

The chain is built from TRBV4-1 and TRBJ2-7; 7 nucleotides match TRBD2. CDR3 length equals 17 residues. Per germline, CDR1 MGHRA and CDR2 YSYEKL. With 2 bases clipped from V and 13 bases from J, the junction kept 23 bases outside the gene matches. In DNA, the CDR3 is TGCGCCAGCAGCCAACGAATACTAAATAGCGGGCAGGGCCCCGACTACTTC. This codes for CASSQRILNSGQGPDYF.

The chain combines TRBV11-3 with TRBJ2-2; 7 bases match TRBD2. The CDR3 totals 16 residues. Trimming removed 0 bases from V and 5 bases from J; junction bases left unmatched: 6. The V gene's germline CDR1 is SGHNT and CDR2 YENEEA. CDR3 region: CASSLDTGGWTGELFF. The CDR3 DNA is TGTGCCAGCAGCTTAGATACGGGAGGCTGGACCGGGGAGCTGTTTTTT.

This clone was seen just once. V usage is TRBV19 and J usage is TRBJ2-5; 8 bases line up with TRBD1. The junction had 3 bases not matched to a gene; V was cut back by 0 bases and J by 0 bases. The CDR3 extends over 16 amino acids. Germline V gives CDR1 LNHDA, CDR2 SQIVND (reference sequence). CDR3 region: CASSIDRGQDQETQYF. In DNA, the CDR3 is TGTGCCAGTAGTATAGACCGGGGACAGGACCAAGAGACCCAGTACTTC.

This chain uses TRBV11-3 with TRBJ1-1; D is possibly TRBD1 (5 bases). The CDR3 extends over 15 amino acids. V was trimmed by 1 base and J by 6 bases, leaving 15 bases between them. Germline CDR1 and CDR2: SGHNT and YENEEA. The CDR3 coding sequence is TGTGCCAGCAGCTTAGTAGTCAGGGAATTGCCTGAAGCTTTCTTT. The encoded protein is CASSLVVRELPEAFF.

The chain carries TRBV27 and TRBJ2-7, with 11 bases identical to TRBD2. The CDR3 is made up of 15 amino acids. The J segment lost 6 bases and the V segment lost 4 bases, leaving 8 bases of the junction unmatched. In germline, CDR1 is MNHEY, CDR2 SMNVEV (reference sequence). The CDR3: CASSSGTSGRAEQYF. As DNA, the CDR3 is TGTGCCAGCAGTTCTGGGACTAGCGGAAGAGCCGAGCAGTACTTC.

The rearrangement links TRBV2 to TRBJ2-1; a weak D match, TRBD1 (8 bases). The CDR3 covers 14 residues. Germline V gene lookup returns CDR1 SNHLY and CDR2 FYNNEI. The germline V and J ends were trimmed by 8 bases and 5 bases, with 16 bases remaining between them. DNA of the CDR3: TGTGCCAGCGGGAGGGACAGGCGGGACAATGAGCAGTTCTTC. Protein sequence: CASGRDRRDNEQFF.

V gene TRBV6-5 combines with J gene TRBJ2-3, with 8 bases aligning to TRBD2. This CDR3 contains 15 residues. Trimming removed 6 bases from V and 1 base from J; junction bases left unmatched: 6. Germline assignment: CDR1 MNHEY and CDR2 SVGAGI. CDR3 residues: CASSRAGVGTDTQYF. DNA of the CDR3: TGTGCCAGCAGCCGAGCGGGAGTAGGCACAGATACGCAGTATTTT.

The J gene is TRBJ2-1, the V gene TRBV7-6, with 11 bases aligning to TRBD2. The CDR3 consists of 17 residues. After removal of 1 base from V and 2 bases from J, the junction contained 4 bases not matched to a gene. Germline CDR1 reads SGHVS; CDR2 reads FNYEAQ. Written as DNA, the CDR3 is TGTGCCAGCAGCTTAGGCACTAGCGGGAGACCCTACAATGAGCAGTTCTTC. It codes for CASSLGTSGRPYNEQFF.

The rearrangement links TRBV11-2 to TRBJ2-7; D perhaps matches TRBD2 (5 bases). The germline CDR1 and CDR2 sequences are SGHAT and FQNNGV. The V end lost 0 bases, the J end lost 2 bases, and 8 bases lay between the germline ends. This CDR3 has 14 residues. CDR3 sequence (DNA): TGTGCCAGCAGCTTAGATGTCGGGGCCTACGAGCAGTACTTC. It is translated as CASSLDVGAYEQYF.

The V call is TRBV7-9, the J call TRBJ2-5; D is perhaps TRBD1 (6 bases). The J call could be wrong; TRBJ2-7 is a better fit for the DNA end. The CDR3 is made up of 14 amino acids. Germline lookup yields CDR1 SEHNR and CDR2 FQNEAQ (reference sequence). The CDR3 loop is CASSLGAQGYEQYF. In DNA, the CDR3 is TGTGCCAGCAGCTTAGGGGCACAGGGCTACGAGCAGTACTTC.

This sequence joins TRBV19 and TRBJ2-5; perhaps TRBD2 as D (6 bases). The better agreement between TRBJ2-7 and the DNA end casts doubt on the J call. The CDR3 loop spans 14 amino acids. Germline V gene lookup returns CDR1 LNHDA and CDR2 SQIVND (reference sequence). The CDR3 sequence is CASSPPGLSYEQYF. In DNA, the CDR3 is TGTGCCAGTAGTCCCCCGGGACTCTCCTACGAGCAGTACTTC.

This clone appeared a single time. The V call is TRBV27, the J call TRBJ2-1, with 12 bases lining up with TRBD2. Germline loops: CDR1 MNHEY, CDR2 SMNVEV (reference sequence). The length of the CDR3 is 16 residues. V was clipped by 5 bases and J by 5 bases; unmatched bases: 7. The DNA for the CDR3 is TGTGCCAGCAGTCCGCTAGCGGGAGGGGCTCACAATGAGCAGTTCTTC. Its translation is CASSPLAGGAHNEQFF.

The rearrangement links TRBV5-1 to TRBJ2-3; either TRBD1 or TRBD2 may supply D (5 bases each). With 1 base removed from V and 2 bases from J, the gap between germline ends came to 11 bases. The CDR3 totals 15 residues. Germline CDR1 and CDR2: SGHRS and YFSETQ. CDR3 sequence: CASSLLSGATDTQYF. As DNA, the CDR3 is TGCGCCAGCAGCTTGCTGTCCGGGGCCACAGATACGCAGTATTTT.

This clone appeared a few times. The rearrangement uses TRBV10-1 and TRBJ2-1; 11 nucleotides line up with TRBD2. The CDR3 is 15 amino acids. Per the germline V gene, CDR1 is WNHNN and CDR2 is SYGVQD (reference sequence). The V gene end was trimmed by 3 bases and the J gene end by 2 bases; junction bases not matched to a gene: 0. The CDR3 bases are TGCGCCAGCAGTGAACTAGCGGGAGCCTACAATGAGCAGTTCTTC. Translation gives CASSELAGAYNEQFF.

V gene TRBV6-5 combines with J gene TRBJ2-7; D is perhaps TRBD1 or TRBD2 (5 bases each). The V and J ends lost 10 bases and 3 bases respectively, with 13 bases between them. The CDR3 is made up of 12 amino acids. The V gene's germline CDR1 is MNHEY and CDR2 SVGAGI. CDR3 bases: TGTGCCACCAGGGACCTCAGCTACGAGCAGTACTTC. Protein product: CATRDLSYEQYF.

The V and J genes are TRBV5-6 and TRBJ2-3; unclear D gene. The length of the CDR3 is 15 residues. The germline V gene has CDR1 SGHDT and CDR2 YYEEEE. V gave up 0 bases and J gave up 1 base, with 9 bases separating them. The chain's CDR3 is CASSLDLKGTDTQYF. The CDR3 coding sequence is TGTGCCAGCAGCTTGGATCTTAAGGGCACAGATACGCAGTATTTT. Together with reference TRBV5-6 and TRBJ2-3, the CDR3 gives the full variable domain: DAGVTQSPTHLIKTRGQQVTLRCSPKSGHDTVSWYQQALGQGPQFIFQYYEEEERQRGNFPDRFSGHQFPNYSSELNVNALLLGDSALYLCASSLDLKGTDTQYFGPGTRLTVL.

This chain joins TRBV27 and TRBJ2-7; D tentatively fits TRBD1 or TRBD2 (5 bases each). Germline V gene sequence: CDR1 MNHEY, CDR2 SMNVEV (reference sequence). CDR3 length: 14 amino acids. Trimming removed 5 bases from V and 6 bases from J, with 17 bases in between. The DNA of the CDR3 is TGTGCCAGCAGTCCCCTTCCGGGGCCCCGCGAGCAGTACTTC. It codes for CASSPLPGPREQYF.

The CDR3: CASSLNREAFSYEQYF. The CDR3 bases are TGTGCCAGCAGTTTGAACCGGGAGGCTTTCTCCTACGAGCAGTACTTC. The chain links TRBV28 to TRBJ2-7, with TRBD2 matching 7 bases. This CDR3 spans 16 amino acids. Germline V CDR1 and CDR2: MDHEN, SYDVKM. The trim removed 3 bases at V and 0 bases at J, leaving 8 bases unmatched.

The CDR3 sequence is CASSQGSSGVYEQYF. DNA for the CDR3: TGCGCCAGCAGCCAAGGGTCTAGCGGGGTATACGAGCAGTACTTC. This chain connects TRBV4-1 to TRBJ2-5; 9 bases line up with TRBD2. The last part of the DNA fits TRBJ2-7 better; the J call may be wrong. Looked up from germline, CDR1 is MGHRA and CDR2 is YSYEKL. CDR3 size: 15 residues.

The J gene is TRBJ2-7, the V gene TRBV6-1; the D is unclear. CDR1 is MNHNS, CDR2 SASEGT, per germline. The CDR3 is 11 amino acids. Trimming shortened V by 4 bases and J by 4 bases, and 5 bases separated the two germline ends. The CDR3 here is CASSVWYEQYF. The CDR3 DNA sequence: TGTGCCAGCAGTGTGTGGTACGAGCAGTACTTC.